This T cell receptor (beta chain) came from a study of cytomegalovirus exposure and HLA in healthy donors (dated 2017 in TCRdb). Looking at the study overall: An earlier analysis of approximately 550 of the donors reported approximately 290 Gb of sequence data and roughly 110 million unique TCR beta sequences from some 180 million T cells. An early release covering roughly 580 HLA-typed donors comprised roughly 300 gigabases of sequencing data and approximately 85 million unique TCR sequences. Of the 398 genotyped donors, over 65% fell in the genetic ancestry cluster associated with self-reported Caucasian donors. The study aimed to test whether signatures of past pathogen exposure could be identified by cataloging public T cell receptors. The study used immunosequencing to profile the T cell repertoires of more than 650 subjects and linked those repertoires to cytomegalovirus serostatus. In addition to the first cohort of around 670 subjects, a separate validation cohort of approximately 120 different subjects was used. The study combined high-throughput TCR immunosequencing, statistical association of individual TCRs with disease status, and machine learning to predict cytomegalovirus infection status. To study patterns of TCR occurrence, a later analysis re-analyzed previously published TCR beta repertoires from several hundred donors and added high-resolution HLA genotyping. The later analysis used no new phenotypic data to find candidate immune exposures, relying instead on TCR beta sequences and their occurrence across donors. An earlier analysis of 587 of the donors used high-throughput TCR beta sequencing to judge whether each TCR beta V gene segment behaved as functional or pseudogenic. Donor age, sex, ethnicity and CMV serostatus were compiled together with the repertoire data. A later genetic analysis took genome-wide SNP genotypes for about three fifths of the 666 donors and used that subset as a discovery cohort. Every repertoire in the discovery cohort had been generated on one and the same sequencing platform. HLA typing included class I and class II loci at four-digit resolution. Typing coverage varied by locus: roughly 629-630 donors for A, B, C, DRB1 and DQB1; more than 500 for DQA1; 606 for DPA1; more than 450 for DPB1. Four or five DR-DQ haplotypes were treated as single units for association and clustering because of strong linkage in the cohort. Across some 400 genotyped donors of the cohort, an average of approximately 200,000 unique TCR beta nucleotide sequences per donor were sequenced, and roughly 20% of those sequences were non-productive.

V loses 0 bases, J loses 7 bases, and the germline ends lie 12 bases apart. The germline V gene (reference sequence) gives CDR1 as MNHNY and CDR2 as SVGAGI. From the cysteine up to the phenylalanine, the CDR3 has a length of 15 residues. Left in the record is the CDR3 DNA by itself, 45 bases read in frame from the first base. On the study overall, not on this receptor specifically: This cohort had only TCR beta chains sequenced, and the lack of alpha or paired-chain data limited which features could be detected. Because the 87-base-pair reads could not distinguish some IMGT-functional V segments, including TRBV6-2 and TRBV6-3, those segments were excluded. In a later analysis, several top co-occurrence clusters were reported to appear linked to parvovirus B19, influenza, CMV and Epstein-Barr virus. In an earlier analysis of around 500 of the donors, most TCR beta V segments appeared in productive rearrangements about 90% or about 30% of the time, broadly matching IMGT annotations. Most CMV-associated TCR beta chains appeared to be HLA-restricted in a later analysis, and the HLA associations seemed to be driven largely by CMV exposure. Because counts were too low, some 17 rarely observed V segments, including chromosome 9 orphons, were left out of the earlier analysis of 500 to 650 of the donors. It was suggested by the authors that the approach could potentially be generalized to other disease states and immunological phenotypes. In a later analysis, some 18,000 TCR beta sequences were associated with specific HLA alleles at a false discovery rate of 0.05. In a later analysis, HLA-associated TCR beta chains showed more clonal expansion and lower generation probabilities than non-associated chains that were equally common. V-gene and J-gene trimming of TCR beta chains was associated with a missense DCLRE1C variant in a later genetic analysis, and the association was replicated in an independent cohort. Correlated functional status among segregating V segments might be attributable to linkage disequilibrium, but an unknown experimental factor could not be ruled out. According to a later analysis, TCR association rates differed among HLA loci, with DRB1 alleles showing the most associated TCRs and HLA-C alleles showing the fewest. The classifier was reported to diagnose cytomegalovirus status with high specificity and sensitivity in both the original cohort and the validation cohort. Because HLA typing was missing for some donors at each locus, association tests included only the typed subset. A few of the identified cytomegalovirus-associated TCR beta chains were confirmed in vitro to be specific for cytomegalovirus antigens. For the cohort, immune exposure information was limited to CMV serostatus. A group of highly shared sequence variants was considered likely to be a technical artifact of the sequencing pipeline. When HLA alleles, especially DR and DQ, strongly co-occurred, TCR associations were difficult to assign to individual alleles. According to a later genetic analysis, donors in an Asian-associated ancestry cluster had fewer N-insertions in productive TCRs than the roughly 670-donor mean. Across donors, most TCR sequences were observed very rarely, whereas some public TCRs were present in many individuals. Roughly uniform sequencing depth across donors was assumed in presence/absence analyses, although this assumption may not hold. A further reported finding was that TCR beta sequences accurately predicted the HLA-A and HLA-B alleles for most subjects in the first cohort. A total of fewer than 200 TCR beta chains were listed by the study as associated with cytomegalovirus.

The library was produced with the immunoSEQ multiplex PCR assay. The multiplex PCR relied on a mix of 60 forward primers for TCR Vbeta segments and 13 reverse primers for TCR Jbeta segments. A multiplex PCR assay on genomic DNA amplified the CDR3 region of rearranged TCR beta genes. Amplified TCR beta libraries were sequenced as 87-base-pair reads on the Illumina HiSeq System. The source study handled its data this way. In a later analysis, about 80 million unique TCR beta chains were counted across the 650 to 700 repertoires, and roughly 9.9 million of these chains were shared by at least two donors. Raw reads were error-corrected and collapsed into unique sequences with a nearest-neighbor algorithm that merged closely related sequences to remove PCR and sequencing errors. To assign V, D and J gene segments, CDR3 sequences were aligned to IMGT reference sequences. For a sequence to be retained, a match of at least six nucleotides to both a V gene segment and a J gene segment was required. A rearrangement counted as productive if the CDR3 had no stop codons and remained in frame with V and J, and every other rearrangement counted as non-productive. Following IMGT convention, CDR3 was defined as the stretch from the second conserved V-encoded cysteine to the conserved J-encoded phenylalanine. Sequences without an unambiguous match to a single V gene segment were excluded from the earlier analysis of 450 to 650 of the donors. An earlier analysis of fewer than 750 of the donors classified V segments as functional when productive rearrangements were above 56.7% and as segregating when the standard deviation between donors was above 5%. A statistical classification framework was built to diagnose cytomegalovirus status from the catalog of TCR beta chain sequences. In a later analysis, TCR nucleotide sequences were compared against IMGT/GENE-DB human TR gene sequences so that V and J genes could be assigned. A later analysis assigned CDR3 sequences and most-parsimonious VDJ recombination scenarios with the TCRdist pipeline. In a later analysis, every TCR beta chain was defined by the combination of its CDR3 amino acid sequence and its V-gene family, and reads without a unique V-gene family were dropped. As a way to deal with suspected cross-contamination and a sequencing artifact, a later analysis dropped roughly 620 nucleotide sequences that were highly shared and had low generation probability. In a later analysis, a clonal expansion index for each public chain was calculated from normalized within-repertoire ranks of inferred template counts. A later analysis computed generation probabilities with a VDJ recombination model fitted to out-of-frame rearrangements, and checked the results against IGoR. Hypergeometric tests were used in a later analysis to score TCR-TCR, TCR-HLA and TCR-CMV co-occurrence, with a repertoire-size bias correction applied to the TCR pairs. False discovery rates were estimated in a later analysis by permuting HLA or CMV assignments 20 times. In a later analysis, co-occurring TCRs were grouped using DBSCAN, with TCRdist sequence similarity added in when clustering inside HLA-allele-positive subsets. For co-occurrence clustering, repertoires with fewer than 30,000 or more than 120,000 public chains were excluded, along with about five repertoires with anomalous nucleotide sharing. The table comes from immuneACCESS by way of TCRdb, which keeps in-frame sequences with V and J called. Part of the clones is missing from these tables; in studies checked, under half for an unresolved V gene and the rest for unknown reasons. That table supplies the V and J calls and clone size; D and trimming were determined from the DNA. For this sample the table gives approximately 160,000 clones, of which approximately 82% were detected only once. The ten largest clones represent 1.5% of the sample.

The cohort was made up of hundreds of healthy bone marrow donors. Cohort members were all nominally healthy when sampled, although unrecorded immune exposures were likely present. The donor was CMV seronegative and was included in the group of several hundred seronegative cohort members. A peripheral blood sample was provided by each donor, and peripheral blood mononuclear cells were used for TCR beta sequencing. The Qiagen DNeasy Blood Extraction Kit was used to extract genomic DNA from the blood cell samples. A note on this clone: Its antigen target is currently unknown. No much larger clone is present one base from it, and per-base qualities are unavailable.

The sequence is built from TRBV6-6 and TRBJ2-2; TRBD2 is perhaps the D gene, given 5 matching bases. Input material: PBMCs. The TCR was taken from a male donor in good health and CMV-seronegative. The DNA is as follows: TGTGCCAGCAGTTACTCCACGGTGGCGGGCGGGGAGCTGTTTTTT. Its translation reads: CASSYSTVAGGELFF.